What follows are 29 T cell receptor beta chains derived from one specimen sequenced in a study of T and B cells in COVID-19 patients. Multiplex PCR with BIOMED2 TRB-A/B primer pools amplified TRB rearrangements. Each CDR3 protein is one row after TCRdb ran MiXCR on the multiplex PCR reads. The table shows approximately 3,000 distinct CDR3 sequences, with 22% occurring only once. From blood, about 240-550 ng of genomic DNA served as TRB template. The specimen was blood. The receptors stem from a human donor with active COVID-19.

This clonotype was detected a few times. CDR3: CASSFGSTDTQYF. As DNA, the CDR3 is TGTGCCAGCAGCTTCGGCAGCACAGATACGCAGTATTTT. The chain couples TRBV7-9 to TRBJ2-3; D not certain. V lost 3 bases, J lost 0 bases, and 4 bases lay in between. This CDR3 contains 13 residues. Germline CDR1 and CDR2: SEHNR and FQNEAQ (reference sequence).

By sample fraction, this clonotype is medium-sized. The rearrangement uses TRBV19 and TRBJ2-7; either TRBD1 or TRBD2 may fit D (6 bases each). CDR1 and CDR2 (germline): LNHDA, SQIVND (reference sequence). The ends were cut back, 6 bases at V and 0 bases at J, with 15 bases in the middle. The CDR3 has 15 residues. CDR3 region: CASSWGAGPSYEQYF. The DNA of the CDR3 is TGTGCCAGTAGCTGGGGGGCGGGGCCCTCCTACGAGCAGTACTTC.

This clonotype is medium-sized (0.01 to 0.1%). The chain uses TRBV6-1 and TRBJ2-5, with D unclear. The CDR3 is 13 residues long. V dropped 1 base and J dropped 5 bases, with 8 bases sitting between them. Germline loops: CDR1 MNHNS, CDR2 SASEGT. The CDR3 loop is CASSEGSLETQYF. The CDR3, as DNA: TGTGCCAGCAGTGAAGGAAGCCTCGAGACCCAGTACTTC.

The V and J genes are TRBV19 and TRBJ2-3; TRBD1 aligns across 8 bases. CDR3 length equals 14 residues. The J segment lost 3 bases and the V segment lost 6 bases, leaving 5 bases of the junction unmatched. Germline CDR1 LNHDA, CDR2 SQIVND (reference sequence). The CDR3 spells CASSTDRATDTQYF. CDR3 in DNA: TGTGCCAGTAGCACGGACAGGGCGACAGATACGCAGTATTTT.

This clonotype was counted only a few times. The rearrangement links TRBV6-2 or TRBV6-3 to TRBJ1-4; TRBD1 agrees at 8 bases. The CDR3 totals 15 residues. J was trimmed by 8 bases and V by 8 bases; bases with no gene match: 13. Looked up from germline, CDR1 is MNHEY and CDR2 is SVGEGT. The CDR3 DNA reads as TGTGCCAGCCGCACCTCCGGGACAGGACCGGAAAAACTGTTTTTT. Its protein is CASRTSGTGPEKLFF.

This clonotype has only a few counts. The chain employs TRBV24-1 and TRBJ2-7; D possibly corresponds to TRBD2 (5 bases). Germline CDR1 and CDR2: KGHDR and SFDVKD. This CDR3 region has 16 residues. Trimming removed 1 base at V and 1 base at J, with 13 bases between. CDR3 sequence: CATSDFARTGSYEQYF. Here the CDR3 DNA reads TGTGCCACCAGTGATTTTGCAAGGACGGGGTCCTACGAGCAGTACTTC.

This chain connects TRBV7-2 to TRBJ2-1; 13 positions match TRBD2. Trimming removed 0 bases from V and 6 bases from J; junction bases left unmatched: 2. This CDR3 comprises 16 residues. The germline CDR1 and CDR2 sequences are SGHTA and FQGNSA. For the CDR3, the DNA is TGTGCCAGCAGCTTAGCAACTAGCGGGAGGGCCAATGAGCAGTTCTTC. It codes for CASSLATSGRANEQFF.

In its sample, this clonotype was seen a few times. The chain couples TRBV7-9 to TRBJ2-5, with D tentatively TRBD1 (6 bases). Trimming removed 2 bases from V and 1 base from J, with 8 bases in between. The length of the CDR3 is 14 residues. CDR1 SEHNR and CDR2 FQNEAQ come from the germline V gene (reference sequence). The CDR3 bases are TGTGCCAGCAGCTTACAGGGGATCCAAGAGACCCAGTACTTC. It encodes CASSLQGIQETQYF.

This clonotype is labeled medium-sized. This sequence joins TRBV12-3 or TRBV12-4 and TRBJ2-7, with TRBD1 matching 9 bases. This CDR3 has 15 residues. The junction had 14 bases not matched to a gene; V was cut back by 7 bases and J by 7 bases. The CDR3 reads CASTMGGTGKGEQYF. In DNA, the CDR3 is TGTGCCAGCACCATGGGGGGGACAGGGAAAGGTGAGCAGTACTTC.

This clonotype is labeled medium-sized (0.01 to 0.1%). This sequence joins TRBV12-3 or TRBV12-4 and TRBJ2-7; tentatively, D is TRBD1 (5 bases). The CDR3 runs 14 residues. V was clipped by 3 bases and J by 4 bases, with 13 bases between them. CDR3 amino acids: CASSLDTAIYEQYF. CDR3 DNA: TGTGCCAGCAGTTTGGACACGGCGATATACGAGCAGTACTTC.

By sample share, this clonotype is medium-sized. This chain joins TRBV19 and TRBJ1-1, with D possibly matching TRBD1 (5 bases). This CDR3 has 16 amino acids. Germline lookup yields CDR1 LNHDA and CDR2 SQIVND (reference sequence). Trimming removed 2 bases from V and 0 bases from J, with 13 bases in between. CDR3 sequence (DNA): TGTGCCAGTAGTATAAGGACCGGGGCTATGAACACTGAAGCTTTCTTT. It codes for CASSIRTGAMNTEAFF.

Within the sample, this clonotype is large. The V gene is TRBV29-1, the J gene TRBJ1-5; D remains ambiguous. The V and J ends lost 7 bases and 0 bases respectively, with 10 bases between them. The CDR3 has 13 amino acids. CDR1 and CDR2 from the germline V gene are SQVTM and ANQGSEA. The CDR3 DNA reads TGCAGCGCGAGGGAGAATAGCAATCAGCCCCAGCATTTT. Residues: CSARENSNQPQHF.

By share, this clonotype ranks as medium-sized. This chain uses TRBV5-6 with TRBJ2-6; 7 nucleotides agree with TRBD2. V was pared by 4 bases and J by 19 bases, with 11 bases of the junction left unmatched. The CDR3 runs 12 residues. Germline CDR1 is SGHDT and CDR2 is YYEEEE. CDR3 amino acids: CASSQQWGLLTF. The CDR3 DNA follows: TGTGCCAGCAGCCAGCAATGGGGACTACTTACTTTC.

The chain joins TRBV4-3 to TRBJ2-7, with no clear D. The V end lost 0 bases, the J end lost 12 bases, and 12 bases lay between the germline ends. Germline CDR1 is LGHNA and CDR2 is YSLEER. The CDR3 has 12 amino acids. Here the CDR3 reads CASSQDQSSPYF. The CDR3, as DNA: TGCGCCAGCAGCCAAGATCAGTCGAGCCCGTACTTC.

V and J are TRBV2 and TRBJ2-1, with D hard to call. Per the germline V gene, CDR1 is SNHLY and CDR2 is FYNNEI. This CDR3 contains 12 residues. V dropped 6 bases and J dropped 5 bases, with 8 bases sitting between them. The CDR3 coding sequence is TGTGCCAGCAGGCGGCTACACAATGAGCAGTTCTTC. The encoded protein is CASRRLHNEQFF.

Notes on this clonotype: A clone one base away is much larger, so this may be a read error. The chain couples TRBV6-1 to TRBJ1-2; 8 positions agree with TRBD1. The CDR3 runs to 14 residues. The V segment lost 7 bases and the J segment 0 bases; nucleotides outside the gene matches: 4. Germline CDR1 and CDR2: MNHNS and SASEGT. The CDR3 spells CASTQGETNYGYTF. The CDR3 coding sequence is TGTGCCAGCACACAGGGGGAAACTAACTATGGCTACACCTTC.

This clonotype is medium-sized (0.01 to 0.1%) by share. The CDR3 nucleotides are TGTGCCTGGAGCGGGGCTAATCAGCCCCAGCATTTT. Encoded protein: CAWSGANQPQHF. The chain is built from TRBV30 and TRBJ1-5, with D perhaps TRBD1 (5 bases). This CDR3 is built from 12 residues. The germline V gene encodes CDR1 GTSNPN and CDR2 SVGIG (reference sequence). Trimming cost V 3 bases and J 4 bases, with 7 bases left between them. Together with reference TRBV30 and TRBJ1-5, the CDR3 gives the full variable domain: SQTIHQWPATLVQPVGSPLSLECTVEGTSNPNLYWYRQAAGRGLQLLFYSVGIGQISSEVPQNLSASRPQDRQFILSSKKLLLSDSGFYLCAWSGANQPQHFGDGTRLSIL.

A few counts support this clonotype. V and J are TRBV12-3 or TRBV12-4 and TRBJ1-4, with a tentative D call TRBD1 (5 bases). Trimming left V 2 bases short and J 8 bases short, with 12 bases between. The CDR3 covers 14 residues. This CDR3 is CASSLMGGGEKLFF. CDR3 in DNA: TGTGCCAGCAGTTTAATGGGGGGAGGGGAAAAACTGTTTTTT.

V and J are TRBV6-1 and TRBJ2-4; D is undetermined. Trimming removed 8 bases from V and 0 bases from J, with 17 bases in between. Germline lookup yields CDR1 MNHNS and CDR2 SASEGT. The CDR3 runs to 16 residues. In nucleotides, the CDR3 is TGTGCCAGCGACCGCTATGGAGATCTAGCCAAAAACATTCAGTACTTC. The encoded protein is CASDRYGDLAKNIQYF.

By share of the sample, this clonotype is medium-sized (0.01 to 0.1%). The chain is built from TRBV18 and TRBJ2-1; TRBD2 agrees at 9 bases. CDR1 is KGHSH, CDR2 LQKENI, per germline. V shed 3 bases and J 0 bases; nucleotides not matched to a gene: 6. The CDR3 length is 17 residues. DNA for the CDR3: TGTGCCAGCTCACCCCCGACTAGCGGAAGCTCCTACAATGAGCAGTTCTTC. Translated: CASSPPTSGSSYNEQFF.

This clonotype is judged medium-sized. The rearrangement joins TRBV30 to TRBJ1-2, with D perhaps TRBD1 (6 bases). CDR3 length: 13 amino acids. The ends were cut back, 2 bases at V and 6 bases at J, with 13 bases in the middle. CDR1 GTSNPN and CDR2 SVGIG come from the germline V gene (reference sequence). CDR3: CAWSRQGRHGYTF. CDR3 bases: TGTGCCTGGAGTAGGCAGGGGCGCCATGGCTACACCTTC.

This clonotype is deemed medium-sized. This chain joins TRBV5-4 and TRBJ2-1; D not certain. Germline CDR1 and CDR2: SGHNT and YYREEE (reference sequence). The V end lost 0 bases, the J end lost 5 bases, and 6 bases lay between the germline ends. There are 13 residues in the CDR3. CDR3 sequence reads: CASSLDRNNEQFF. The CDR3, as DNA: TGTGCCAGCAGCTTGGACAGAAACAATGAGCAGTTCTTC.

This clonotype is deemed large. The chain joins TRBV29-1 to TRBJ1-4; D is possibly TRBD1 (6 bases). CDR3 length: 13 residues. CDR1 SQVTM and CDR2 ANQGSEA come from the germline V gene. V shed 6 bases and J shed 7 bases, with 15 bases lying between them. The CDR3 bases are TGCAGCGTGAACAGGGCGGGAGGTGAAAAACTGTTTTTT. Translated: CSVNRAGGEKLFF.

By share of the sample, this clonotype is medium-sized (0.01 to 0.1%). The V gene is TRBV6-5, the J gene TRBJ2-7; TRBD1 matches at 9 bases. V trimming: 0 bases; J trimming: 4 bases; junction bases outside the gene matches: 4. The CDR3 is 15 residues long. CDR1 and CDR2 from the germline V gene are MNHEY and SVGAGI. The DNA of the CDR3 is TGTGCCAGCAGTTACTCGCACAGGGGGCGTTACGAGCAGTACTTC. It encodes CASSYSHRGRYEQYF.

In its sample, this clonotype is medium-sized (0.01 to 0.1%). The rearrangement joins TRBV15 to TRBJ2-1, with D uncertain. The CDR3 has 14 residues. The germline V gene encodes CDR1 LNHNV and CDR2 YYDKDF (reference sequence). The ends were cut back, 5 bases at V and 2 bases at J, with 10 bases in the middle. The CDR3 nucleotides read TGTGCCACCAGCGGACGAGGAGCCTACAATGAGCAGTTCTTC. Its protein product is CATSGRGAYNEQFF.

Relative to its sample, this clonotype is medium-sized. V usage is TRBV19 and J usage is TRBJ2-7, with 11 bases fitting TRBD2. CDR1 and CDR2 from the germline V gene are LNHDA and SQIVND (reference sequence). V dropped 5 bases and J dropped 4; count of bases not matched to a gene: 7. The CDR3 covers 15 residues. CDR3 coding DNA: TGTGCCAGTAGTTCCTTAGCGGGAGGGTTTTACGAGCAGTACTTC. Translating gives CASSSLAGGFYEQYF.

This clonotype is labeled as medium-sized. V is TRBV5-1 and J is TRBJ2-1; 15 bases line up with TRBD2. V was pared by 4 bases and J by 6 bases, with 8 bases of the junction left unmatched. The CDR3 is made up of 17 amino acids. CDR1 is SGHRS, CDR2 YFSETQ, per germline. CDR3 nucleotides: TGCGCCAGCAGCCCTGGACTAGCGGGAGGGCCCAGCAATGAGCAGTTCTTC. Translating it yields CASSPGLAGGPSNEQFF.

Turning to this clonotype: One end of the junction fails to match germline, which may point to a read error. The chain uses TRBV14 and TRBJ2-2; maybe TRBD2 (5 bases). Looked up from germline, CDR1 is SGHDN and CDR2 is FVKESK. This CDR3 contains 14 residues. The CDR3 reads CASSLQAEHRGAVF. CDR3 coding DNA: TGTGCCAGCAGCCTCCAAGCGGAACACCGGGGAGCTGTTTTT.

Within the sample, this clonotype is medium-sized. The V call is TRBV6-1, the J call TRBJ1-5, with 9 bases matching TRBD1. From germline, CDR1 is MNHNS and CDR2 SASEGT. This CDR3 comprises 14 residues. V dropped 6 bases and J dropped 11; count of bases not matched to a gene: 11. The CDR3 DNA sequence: TGTGCCAGCAGGGGACAGGGCCTGTCATCAGCCCAGCATTTT. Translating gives CASRGQGLSSAQHF.